Presented here are 26 T cell receptor beta chains from one specimen sequenced in a study of T-cell memory formation after mild COVID-19. TCRdb re-derived calls from the 5' RACE reads in MiXCR, one entry per CDR3 protein. This repertoire shows approximately 250,000 distinct CDR3 sequences, roughly 15% found once; its top ten account for 22%. Sequencing used PBMCs or a T cell subset sorted from them (not recorded which). Source of these receptors: a man in his late teens or twenties who had mild COVID-19 (a few samples of this study predate the infection). Cell type and time point are not known.

The CDR3 region has the DNA TGTGCCAGCAGATATTCCGGGACAGGGAGGGTGGATACGCAGTATTTT. It specifies CASRYSGTGRVDTQYF. V and J are TRBV7-2 and TRBJ2-3; 9 bases align to TRBD1. The CDR3 contains 16 residues. J gave up 6 bases and V 6 bases, and 13 bases lay outside the gene matches. The germline V gene has CDR1 SGHTA and CDR2 FQGNSA. Drawing the rest from reference TRBV7-2 and TRBJ2-3, the complete variable domain is GAGVSQSPSNKVTEKGKDVELRCDPISGHTALYWYRQSLGQGLEFLIYFQGNSAPDKSGLPSDRFSAERTGGSVSTLTIQRTQQEDSAVYLCASRYSGTGRVDTQYFGPGTRLTVL.

The sample holds a few counts of this clonotype. This chain connects TRBV6-5 to TRBJ2-6; TRBD1 might be the D (5 bases). The CDR3 totals 17 residues. V lost 5 bases and J lost 2, with 16 bases in between. The germline V gene encodes CDR1 MNHEY and CDR2 SVGAGI. The CDR3 nucleotides are TGTGCCAGCAGTGGTGACCTTTTAGGGGCTGGGGCCAACGTCCTGACTTTC. It encodes CASSGDLLGAGANVLTF.

This clonotype was recorded a few times. V gene TRBV7-2 combines with J gene TRBJ1-1, with D unresolved. This CDR3 spans 14 amino acids. V lost 2 bases and J 1 base, leaving 8 bases between the germline ends. CDR1 and CDR2 (germline): SGHTA, FQGNSA. CDR3 bases: TGTGCCAGCAGCTTAATAAGTAGGAACACTGAAGCTTTCTTT. It codes for CASSLISRNTEAFF.

This clonotype was seen more than once but under ten times. The rearrangement uses TRBV6-5 and TRBJ2-2, with no clear D. This CDR3 is 14 amino acids long. Germline V gene data show CDR1 as MNHEY and CDR2 as SVGAGI. The ends were cut back, 0 bases at V and 7 bases at J, with 9 bases in the middle. The CDR3 coding sequence is TGTGCCAGCAGTTACTCGACAAGCATCGGGGAGCTGTTTTTT. This gives the protein CASSYSTSIGELFF.

This clonotype was picked up a small number of times. This chain connects TRBV6-1 to TRBJ2-5; D uncertain. Germline V gene sequence: CDR1 MNHNS, CDR2 SASEGT. CDR3 length equals 15 residues. V was pared by 0 bases and J by 4 bases, with 12 bases between. CDR3 sequence reads: CASSEAGSTAETQYF. The CDR3 DNA sequence: TGTGCCAGCAGTGAAGCGGGCAGTACAGCAGAGACCCAGTACTTC.

The chain has TRBV4-3 and TRBJ1-1; tentatively, D is TRBD1 (5 bases). Germline V gene sequence: CDR1 LGHNA, CDR2 YSLEER. Trimming took 0 bases from V and 4 from J, leaving 12 bases between them. The CDR3 loop spans 15 amino acids. CDR3 amino acids: CASSQDTGVGTEAFF. DNA for the CDR3: TGCGCCAGCAGCCAAGATACGGGGGTAGGCACTGAAGCTTTCTTT.

This clonotype showed up many times. The rearrangement links TRBV12-3 or TRBV12-4 to TRBJ2-3; 9 bases line up with TRBD2. This CDR3 contains 14 residues. V shed 4 bases and J 5 bases; nucleotides not matched to a gene: 4. CDR3 amino acids: CASSYWREGDTQYF. CDR3 in DNA: TGTGCCAGCAGTTATTGGCGGGAGGGAGATACGCAGTATTTT.

The chain is built from TRBV10-1 and TRBJ1-1, with D uncertain. The CDR3 extends over 16 amino acids. The germline V gene has CDR1 WNHNN and CDR2 SYGVQD (reference sequence). The germline V and J ends were trimmed by 0 bases and 5 bases, with 16 bases remaining between them. The CDR3 here is CASSESMRGLITEAFF. The DNA for the CDR3 is TGCGCCAGCAGTGAGTCGATGCGTGGGCTAATAACTGAAGCTTTCTTT.

The J gene is TRBJ1-6, the V gene TRBV6-2 or TRBV6-3; TRBD1 might be the D (5 bases). CDR1 MNHEY and CDR2 SVGEGT come from the germline V gene. The V and J ends lost 6 bases and 7 bases respectively, with 16 bases between them. The CDR3 length is 15 residues. CDR3 residues: CASSRTGRTNSPLHF. CDR3 in DNA: TGTGCCAGCAGCCGAACGGGACGGACAAATTCACCCCTCCACTTT.

Concerning this clonotype itself: A read error is likely, as this CDR3 ends without the conserved phenylalanine or tryptophan. The chain links TRBV6-2 or TRBV6-3 to TRBJ2-2; the D is unclear. V lost 8 bases and J lost 3, with 16 bases in between. Germline V gene data show CDR1 as MNHEY and CDR2 as SVGEGT. The CDR3 spans 15 residues. CDR3 residues: CASRPGVPHTGELFL. In nucleotides, the CDR3 is TGTGCCAGCCGACCCGGCGTCCCCCACACCGGGGAGCTGTTTCTT.

The table lists this clonotype with a few counts. V is TRBV25-1 and J is TRBJ1-1; D gene ambiguous. The CDR3 loop spans 14 amino acids. The ends were cut back, 5 bases at V and 2 bases at J, with 12 bases in the middle. Germline V gives CDR1 MGHDK, CDR2 SYGVNS. CDR3 sequence reads: CASSRSGRNTEAFF. As DNA, the CDR3 is TGTGCCAGCAGTCGCAGTGGACGCAACACTGAAGCTTTCTTT.

The chain employs TRBV21-1 and TRBJ2-3; the table's TRBD1 call for D was not verified on the DNA. TRBV21-1 is an annotated pseudogene. This CDR3 contains 15 residues. The CDR3 here is CASSKVPSGSDTQYF. CDR3 DNA: TGTGCCAGCAGCAAAGTTCCGTCGGGATCAGATACGCAGTATTTT.

This clonotype has ten or more counts. CDR3 nucleotide sequence: TGTGCCAGCAGTGGGAACGGGGGGGAAGAGACCCAGTACTTC. It yields the protein CASSGNGGEETQYF. The chain links TRBV2 to TRBJ2-5, with TRBD2 identical over 8 bases. CDR3 size: 14 residues. V gave up 4 bases and J gave up 3 bases; unmatched junction bases: 4. Germline V gives CDR1 SNHLY, CDR2 FYNNEI.

The chain combines TRBV12-3 or TRBV12-4 with TRBJ1-4; D remains ambiguous. The V end lost 1 base, the J end lost 8 bases, and 8 bases lay between the germline ends. The CDR3 is made up of 13 amino acids. The CDR3 DNA follows: TGTGCCAGCAGTTTAGGGCCCCGGGAAAAACTGTTTTTT. Translation: CASSLGPREKLFF.

This clonotype was detected a few times. This chain uses TRBV7-8 with TRBJ1-5; D is unclear. The CDR3 runs 15 residues. V gave up 1 base and J gave up 7 bases, with 14 bases separating them. Germline CDR1 and CDR2: SGHVS and FQNEAQ. The CDR3 loop reads CASSLDLGRRQPQHF. The CDR3 DNA reads as TGTGCCAGCAGCTTAGACCTGGGCCGGAGGCAGCCCCAGCATTTT.

The sample holds many counts of this clonotype. This rearrangement joins TRBV5-1 to TRBJ1-1; no reliable D call. Germline loops: CDR1 SGHRS, CDR2 YFSETQ. Trimming pared 2 bases from V and 0 bases from J, leaving 11 bases between. The CDR3 is 15 amino acids. The CDR3 nucleotides are TGCGCCAGCAGCTTCTCGACCGGCATGAACACTGAAGCTTTCTTT. This sequence encodes CASSFSTGMNTEAFF.

The genes are TRBV9 and TRBJ2-1, with a weak D call TRBD1 (5 bases). V was clipped by 2 bases and J by 7 bases, with 13 bases between them. Looked up from germline, CDR1 is SGDLS and CDR2 is YYNGEE. CDR3 length equals 14 residues. The CDR3 sequence is CASSVGSQGNEQFF. CDR3 nucleotide sequence: TGTGCCAGCAGCGTTGGGTCGCAGGGTAATGAGCAGTTCTTC. Using reference TRBV9 and TRBJ2-1 for the parts outside the CDR3, the full variable domain is DSGVTQTPKHLITATGQRVTLRCSPRSGDLSVYWYQQSLDQGLQFLIQYYNGEERAKGNILERFSAQQFPDLHSELNLSSLELGDSALYFCASSVGSQGNEQFFGPGTRLTVL.

This clonotype was recorded at least ten times. The chain joins TRBV6-6 to TRBJ2-3; no reliable D call. Trimming pared 7 bases from V and 4 bases from J, leaving 12 bases between. The CDR3 covers 13 residues. Germline CDR1 is MNHNY and CDR2 is SVGAGI (reference sequence). As DNA, the CDR3 is TGTGCCAGCACCTGGCCAACCGCAGATACGCAGTATTTT. This translates into CASTWPTADTQYF.

This clonotype was observed at least ten times. The V call is TRBV11-2, the J call TRBJ2-7; possibly TRBD1 for D (6 bases). The CDR3 has 12 amino acids. V shed 5 bases and J shed 2 bases, with 7 bases lying between them. CDR1 SGHAT and CDR2 FQNNGV come from the germline V gene. CDR3 residues: CASSPGAYEQYV. DNA for the CDR3: TGTGCCAGCAGCCCAGGGGCCTACGAGCAGTACGTC.

V is TRBV7-3 and J is TRBJ2-5; D is possibly TRBD1 (5 bases). Germline lookup yields CDR1 SGHTA and CDR2 FQGTGA. V was clipped by 5 bases and J by 0 bases, with 10 bases between them. The CDR3 contains 14 residues. CDR3 region: CASSPQGHQETQYF. CDR3 sequence (DNA): TGTGCCAGCAGCCCCCAGGGCCACCAAGAGACCCAGTACTTC. Using reference TRBV7-3 and TRBJ2-5 for the parts outside the CDR3, the full variable domain is GAGVSQTPSNKVTEKGKYVELRCDPISGHTALYWYRQSLGQGPEFLIYFQGTGAADDSGLPNDRFFAVRPEGSVSTLKIQRTERGDSAVYLCASSPQGHQETQYFGPGTRLLVL.

This clonotype was counted only a few times. This chain connects TRBV7-3 to TRBJ2-1; D might be TRBD1 (6 bases). CDR1 and CDR2 (germline): SGHTA, FQGTGA. The CDR3 runs to 14 residues. V lost 5 bases to trimming and J lost 0 bases, with 8 bases between them. CDR3 amino acids: CASSPDSSYNEQFF. The CDR3, as DNA: TGTGCCAGCAGCCCGGACAGCTCCTACAATGAGCAGTTCTTC. Combining the CDR3 with reference TRBV7-3 and TRBJ2-1 gives the whole variable domain GAGVSQTPSNKVTEKGKYVELRCDPISGHTALYWYRQSLGQGPEFLIYFQGTGAADDSGLPNDRFFAVRPEGSVSTLKIQRTERGDSAVYLCASSPDSSYNEQFFGPGTRLTVL.

This clonotype was seen more than once but under ten times. This chain joins TRBV29-1 and TRBJ2-3; D is unclear. CDR1 SQVTM and CDR2 ANQGSEA come from the germline V gene. Trimming took 4 bases from V and 11 from J, leaving 13 bases between them. The CDR3 contains 11 residues. The CDR3 nucleotides are TGCAGCGTTGTTAAAAGGGTACAGCAGTATTTT. It codes for CSVVKRVQQYF.

The chain has TRBV19 and TRBJ1-1; D is unclear. Germline lookup yields CDR1 LNHDA and CDR2 SQIVND (reference sequence). The CDR3 is 13 residues long. V lost 1 base and J 0 bases, leaving 3 bases between the germline ends. The CDR3 sequence: CASSIGMNTEAFF. Written as DNA, the CDR3 is TGTGCCAGTAGTATAGGTATGAACACTGAAGCTTTCTTT.

V usage is TRBV5-1 and J usage is TRBJ2-1; 8 bases align to TRBD1. The CDR3 has 16 residues. Looked up from germline, CDR1 is SGHRS and CDR2 is YFSETQ. J lost 0 bases, V lost 3 bases, and 5 bases had no gene match. The chain's CDR3 is CASSWTGLSSYNEQFF. The CDR3 DNA reads TGCGCCAGCAGCTGGACAGGGTTGAGCTCCTACAATGAGCAGTTCTTC.

This clonotype was seen ten or more times. The chain couples TRBV7-2 to TRBJ2-5; tentative D call: TRBD2 (5 bases). V was cut by 0 bases and J by 3 bases, with 11 bases left in between. Germline lookup yields CDR1 SGHTA and CDR2 FQGNSA. CDR3 length: 15 residues. CDR3 sequence reads: CASSLAGSYEETQYF. CDR3 in DNA: TGTGCCAGCAGCTTAGCAGGGAGCTATGAAGAGACCCAGTACTTC.

The chain couples TRBV28 to TRBJ2-7, with 13 bases aligning to TRBD2. Germline V gene data show CDR1 as MDHEN and CDR2 as SYDVKM. V was clipped by 5 bases and J by 2 bases; unmatched bases: 0. This CDR3 has 14 residues. CDR3 in DNA: TGTGCCAGCAGTACTAGCGGGGGGGCCTACGAGCAGTACGTC. Translated, it gives CASSTSGGAYEQYV.